This T cell receptor beta chain was obtained from a study of blood T cell repertoires in COVID-19. For the study at large: T cells, B-cell-depleted T cells, or PBMCs provided the cDNA or gDNA that served as material.

Trimming left V 4 bases short and J 7 bases short, with 8 bases between. The CDR3 runs to 13 residues. Enrolled during active infection, Seattle patients were then followed longitudinally. Per the authors' pipeline: Amplified reference gene primers provided the basis for estimating nucleated cell counts. Generated by immunoSEQ multiplex PCR, the TCRdb table keeps only in-frame clones and is missing some. V, J and clone size reflect that table, while D and trimming were determined from the DNA. This table has roughly 410,000 clones, roughly 86% appearing once. The source material was peripheral blood. The chain couples TRBV12-3 or TRBV12-4 to TRBJ1-6; D not certain. The TCR originated in a woman in her fifties or sixties with COVID-19, enrolled during active disease. CDR3 amino acids: CASSSYTNSPLHF. CDR3 DNA: TGTGCCAGCAGTTCGTATACAAATTCACCCCTCCACTTT.